This T cell receptor (beta chain) comes out of a study of shared clonotypes between healthy human individuals. Findings of the study overall: Generation probabilities of non-shared clonotypes were lower (relative to those shared by all four donors). Few donors limited the genetic and exposure-history diversity represented.

On this clone itself: Its cognate antigen is unknown.

V lost 4 bases to trimming and J lost 6 bases, with 19 bases between them. The CDR3 runs to 15 residues. CDR1 and CDR2 from the germline V gene are SGHRS and YFSETQ. Only in-frame clones appear in the TCRdb table, and some are missing; sequencing was by immunoSEQ multiplex PCR. The table lists roughly 2.2 million clones, approximately 95% of them singletons. The sample was naive CD4+ T cells from PBMCs. Subset noted: CD45RA+ positively selected. This TCR derives from a man between 18 and 29 years old in good health. Some clones in this sample may be carry-over from other donors' samples. The chain links TRBV5-1 to TRBJ1-1, with a possible D match to TRBD1 (6 bases). CDR3 bases: TGCGCCAGCAGCCGGGGCGAAACAGGGTTGCCTGAAGCTTTCTTT. Its translation: CASSRGETGLPEAFF.